A selection of T cell receptor beta chains follows, all from one sample in a study of T cell responses to AZD1222 COVID-19 vaccine. Assay: immunoSEQ multiplex PCR; the TCRdb copy retains only in-frame clones and omits some. This sample yields 100,000 to 120,000 clones, of which roughly 89% are seen a single time; roughly 45% belongs to the top ten. The source material was peripheral blood, sampled 28 days after the second AZD1222 dose. These receptor sequences come from an adult who received the AZD1222 COVID-19 vaccine. CDR3s include the opening cysteine and the closing phenylalanine or tryptophan. The D gene is left open where the match is weak.

V,D,J,CDR3,DNA
TRBV12-3/TRBV12-4,.,TRBJ2-7,CASSLGGSEYF,TGTGCCAGCAGTTTGGGCGGATCGGAGTACTTC
TRBV15,.,TRBJ1-1,CATSRDLVRWVAEAFF,TGTGCCACCAGCAGAGATTTGGTCCGGTGGGTCGCTGAAGCTTTCTTT
TRBV6-2/TRBV6-3,TRBD2,TRBJ2-5,CASSYSRGGQETQYF,TGTGCCAGCAGTTACTCACGGGGGGGGCAAGAGACCCAGTACTTC
TRBV27,.,TRBJ2-7,CASSFSTARTYEQYF,TGTGCCAGCAGTTTCTCGACTGCCCGAACCTACGAGCAGTACTTC
TRBV9,.,TRBJ2-7,CASSAGAGVEQYF,TGTGCCAGCAGCGCCGGGGCAGGGGTCGAGCAGTACTTC
TRBV4-1,.,TRBJ2-3,CASSQDWWRTDTQYF,TGCGCCAGCAGCCAAGATTGGTGGCGCACAGATACGCAGTATTTT
TRBV10-2,.,TRBJ2-7,CASSDRGSYEQYF,TGCGCCAGCAGTGACAGGGGAAGCTACGAGCAGTACTTC
TRBV4-2,TRBD1,TRBJ1-4,CASSLSGTGQGDEKLFF,TGTGCCAGCAGCCTAAGTGGGACAGGGCAGGGCGATGAAAAACTGTTTTTT
TRBV7-8,.,TRBJ2-3,CASSLADSTDTQYF,TGTGCCAGCAGCTTAGCGGACAGCACAGATACGCAGTATTTT
TRBV6-4,TRBD2,TRBJ2-3,CASSDSGLAGGGTDTQYF,TGTGCCAGCAGTGACTCCGGACTAGCGGGGGGAGGCACAGATACGCAGTATTTT
TRBV5-1,.,TRBJ1-1,CASSLLGTEAFF,TGCGCCAGCAGCCTTTTGGGGACTGAAGCTTTCTTT
TRBV9,TRBD2,TRBJ2-2,CASSPRGGSRVTGELFF,TGTGCCAGCAGCCCCCGTGGCGGGAGTAGGGTAACCGGGGAGCTGTTTTTT
TRBV18,TRBD1,TRBJ1-1,CASSTWDRTEAFF,TGTGCCAGCTCAACTTGGGACAGGACGGAAGCTTTCTTT
TRBV7-2,.,TRBJ1-6,CASSLSGYNSPLHF,TGTGCCAGCAGCTTGTCCGGATATAATTCACCCCTCCACTTT